This T cell receptor beta chain was sequenced for a study of cytomegalovirus exposure and HLA in healthy donors. The germline V gene has CDR1 MNHEY and CDR2 SVGAGI. The CDR3 runs to 13 residues. V lost 0 bases to trimming and J lost 11 bases, with 13 bases between them. With 60 Vbeta and 13 Jbeta primers, the PCR was carried out. Profiling relied on immunoSEQ multiplex PCR, and the TCRdb table lists in-frame clones only, not all of them. Of around 130,000 clones detected, roughly 77% appear once; the ten largest clones hold approximately 5%. This chain links TRBV6-5 with TRBJ1-1; a possible D gene is TRBD1 (5 bases). This clonotype was sampled from a man younger than 40 in good health and CMV-seronegative. The specimen sequenced was PBMCs. CDR3 DNA sequence: TGTGCCAGCAGTTACTCCACAGGTTTTGACGCTTTCTTT. Its translation: CASSYSTGFDAFF.